The clone carrying this T cell receptor (beta chain) has a count of ten or more. This specimen comes from a study of read filtering for tumor transcriptome and immune sequencing. About the study: IR-seq gave about 4 to 10.27 million TCR reads per sample; RNA-seq gave about 80 to 1273.

The CDR3 contains 14 residues. CDR1 is SGHVS, CDR2 FNYEAQ, per germline. V trimming: 0 bases; J trimming: 2 bases; junction bases outside the gene matches: 1. From 300 to 400 ng of RNA, a library with molecular barcoded alpha/delta and beta/gamma adaptors was made. From the reads, TCRdb called clonotypes with MiXCR, one entry per CDR3 protein. The data contain 100,000 to 150,000 distinct CDR3 sequences, under 15% of them singletons. This sequence originates from a donor at least 40 years old with multiple myeloma. The source material was a population of CD138-negative cells sorted from bone marrow. The V call is TRBV7-6, the J call TRBJ2-7, with 7 positions matching TRBD2. CDR3 nucleotide sequence: TGTGCCAGCAGCTTAGCGGGAGGGGCCTACGAGCAGTACTTC. Protein sequence: CASSLAGGAYEQYF.